The 18 T cell receptor beta chains given below trace back to one sample, sequenced in a study of response to subunit inactivated influenza vaccine. One entry per CDR3 protein, called by TCRdb with MiXCR from the RT-PCR reads. The sample carries 500,000 or so distinct CDR3 sequences, 16% recorded once. The source material was CD4+ T cells sorted from PBMCs, sampled around 2 years after vaccination. The receptors derive from a man aged 50-75 years who received an inactivated influenza vaccine.

This clonotype was found a few times. The chain couples TRBV14 to TRBJ2-1; no definite D call. Germline V lookup: CDR1 SGHDN, CDR2 FVKESK. V shed 3 bases and J shed 6 bases, with 6 bases lying between them. The CDR3 totals 12 residues. The CDR3 nucleotides are TGTGCCAGCAGCCATGTAGGCAATGAGCAGTTCTTC. Translation gives CASSHVGNEQFF.

This clonotype was detected a few times. This rearrangement joins TRBV4-1 to TRBJ1-4, with 10 bases that match TRBD1. From germline, CDR1 is MGHRA and CDR2 YSYEKL. Trimming removed 5 bases from V and 6 bases from J; junction bases left unmatched: 9. The CDR3 runs 16 residues. The CDR3 DNA reads TGCGCCAGCAGCAAACCGGGACAGGGGACATATGAAAAACTGTTTTTT. This encodes CASSKPGQGTYEKLFF.

The rearrangement links TRBV7-2 to TRBJ2-7; 11 bases line up with TRBD2. The CDR3 has 16 residues. V was clipped by 5 bases and J by 0 bases; unmatched bases: 6. Germline V gene lookup returns CDR1 SGHTA and CDR2 FQGNSA. DNA for the CDR3: TGTGCCAGCAGCCCCTTTAGCGGGGGGGCCTCCTACGAGCAGTACTTC. This encodes CASSPFSGGASYEQYF. Looking up the rest from reference TRBV7-2 and TRBJ2-7 gives the full variable domain: GAGVSQSPSNKVTEKGKDVELRCDPISGHTALYWYRQSLGQGLEFLIYFQGNSAPDKSGLPSDRFSAERTGGSVSTLTIQRTQQEDSAVYLCASSPFSGGASYEQYFGPGTRLTVT.

The V and J genes are TRBV20-1 and TRBJ1-1; 8 nucleotides line up with TRBD1. The CDR3 is made up of 15 amino acids. The V gene's germline CDR1 is DFQATT and CDR2 SNEGSKA (reference sequence). The V and J ends lost 4 bases and 0 bases, in that order; junction bases with no gene match: 7. The CDR3: CSATPRGPLNTEAFF. CDR3 sequence (DNA): TGCAGTGCTACGCCCAGGGGGCCTTTGAACACTGAAGCTTTCTTT.

The rearrangement links TRBV4-1 to TRBJ2-2; D remains unclear. Per the germline V gene, CDR1 is MGHRA and CDR2 is YSYEKL. The CDR3 is made up of 17 amino acids. V was shortened by 1 base and J by 1 base, with 13 bases between the two germline ends. CDR3 in amino acids: CASSQGSRRRNTGELFF. The DNA of the CDR3 is TGCGCCAGCAGCCAAGGTAGTCGACGTAGGAACACCGGGGAGCTGTTTTTT.

The genes are TRBV12-3 or TRBV12-4 and TRBJ2-5; D uncertain. The CDR3 is made up of 12 amino acids. V lost 6 bases, J lost 3 bases, and 8 bases lay in between. DNA for the CDR3: TGTGCCAGCAGGACCGATGAAGAGACCCAGTACTTC. Encoded protein: CASRTDEETQYF.

The V and J genes are TRBV6-2 or TRBV6-3 and TRBJ2-4, with a possible D match to TRBD2 (6 bases). This CDR3 is 14 amino acids long. The germline CDR1 and CDR2 sequences are MNHEY and SVGEGT. Trimming stripped 1 base from V and 7 bases from J, with 11 bases between. In nucleotides, the CDR3 is TGTGCCAGCAGTTACTATCAGGGACTGAACATTCAGTACTTC. This encodes CASSYYQGLNIQYF.

The chain links TRBV6-5 to TRBJ2-1; D is possibly TRBD1 (7 bases). V lost 2 bases, J lost 3 bases, and 11 bases lay in between. Germline-derived CDR1 and CDR2 are MNHEY and SVGAGI. This CDR3 contains 15 residues. CDR3 sequence (DNA): TGTGCCAGCAGTTACGCAGGGGGGAGCTACAATGAGCAGTTCTTC. Protein: CASSYAGGSYNEQFF.

This clonotype has just a few counts. The CDR3 nucleotides read TGTGCCAGCACCATAGGACAGACCGACAATGAGCAGTTCTTC. It encodes CASTIGQTDNEQFF. The gene calls are TRBV2 and TRBJ2-1; a weak D match, TRBD1 (6 bases). The germline V gene encodes CDR1 SNHLY and CDR2 FYNNEI. CDR3 length equals 14 residues. Trimming left V 7 bases short and J 5 bases short, with 15 bases between.

This clonotype has a handful of counts. The DNA of the CDR3 is TGTGCCAGTAGTAAACAGGGAAATCAGCCCCAGCATTTT. Encoded protein: CASSKQGNQPQHF. The chain has TRBV19 and TRBJ1-5, with D perhaps matching TRBD1 (6 bases). The CDR3 spans 13 residues. Germline loops: CDR1 LNHDA, CDR2 SQIVND (reference sequence). Trimming pared 4 bases from V and 4 bases from J, leaving 8 bases between.

The CDR3 sequence: CASSQGRGNANTEAFF. In DNA form, the CDR3 reads TGTGCCAGCAGCCAAGGCAGGGGTAACGCGAACACTGAAGCTTTCTTT. The rearrangement joins TRBV14 to TRBJ1-1; a weak D match, TRBD1 (6 bases). Germline V CDR1 and CDR2: SGHDN, FVKESK. Trimming left V 1 base short and J 1 base short, with 13 bases between. This CDR3 has 16 residues.

The table lists this clonotype with a few counts. This rearrangement joins TRBV20-1 to TRBJ2-3, with 7 bases identical to TRBD2. The CDR3 contains 14 residues. J lost 1 base, V lost 1 base, and 2 bases had no gene match. Germline CDR1 DFQATT, CDR2 SNEGSKA (reference sequence). The DNA for the CDR3 is TGCAGTGCTAGAGTAACTAGCGGCACAGATACGCAGTATTTT. Its protein is CSARVTSGTDTQYF.

This clonotype has just a few counts. The V call is TRBV6-2 or TRBV6-3, the J call TRBJ2-5; D remains ambiguous. CDR3 length: 14 residues. V shed 6 bases and J shed 5 bases, with 16 bases lying between them. The germline CDR1 and CDR2 sequences are MNHEY and SVGEGT. The CDR3 DNA reads as TGTGCCAGCAGCAACTTTCCTAGAAGGGAGACCCAGTACTTC. It yields the protein CASSNFPRRETQYF.

The CDR3 spells CASSATFHRTDTQYF. The CDR3 DNA is TGTGCCAGCAGCGCCACCTTTCATCGCACAGATACGCAGTATTTT. The chain carries TRBV9 and TRBJ2-3; no clear D. V was cut by 3 bases and J by 1 base, with 12 bases left in between. Germline lookup yields CDR1 SGDLS and CDR2 YYNGEE. The CDR3 has 15 amino acids.

This clonotype was detected ten times or more. The CDR3 protein is CASSLQRDQEQFF. The CDR3 bases are TGCGCCAGCAGCCTCCAGCGGGACCAAGAGCAGTTCTTC. The genes are TRBV4-3 and TRBJ2-1, with 7 bases identical to TRBD2. This CDR3 has 13 residues. V shed 4 bases, J shed 10 bases, and the junction held 7 bases outside the gene matches. Germline CDR1 and CDR2: LGHNA and YSLEER.

The chain employs TRBV28 and TRBJ2-5; weak D call: TRBD1 (5 bases). CDR3 size: 14 residues. The ends were cut back, 6 bases at V and 5 bases at J, with 16 bases in the middle. CDR1 and CDR2 (germline): MDHEN, SYDVKM. The CDR3 loop reads CASSPIRGSETQYF. The CDR3 coding sequence is TGTGCCAGCAGCCCGATAAGGGGTTCGGAGACCCAGTACTTC.

The chain has TRBV9 and TRBJ1-6; D possibly corresponds to TRBD1 (6 bases). Trimming stripped 2 bases from V and 13 bases from J, with 16 bases between. Germline V lookup: CDR1 SGDLS, CDR2 YYNGEE. The CDR3 totals 14 residues. CDR3 bases: TGTGCCAGCAGCGTTCAGGGGAGTATGTCCCCCCTCCACTTT. Protein sequence: CASSVQGSMSPLHF.

The chain combines TRBV12-3 or TRBV12-4 with TRBJ2-2, with TRBD2 matching 7 bases. V was pared by 7 bases and J by 6 bases, with 11 bases of the junction left unmatched. The length of the CDR3 is 15 residues. The CDR3 nucleotides read TGTGCCAGCAATCCGGGAGAGCGGGAAGCCGGGGAGCTGTTTTTT. Translation gives CASNPGEREAGELFF.